The 11 T cell receptor beta chains reported below all come from one sample, sequenced in a study of blood T cell repertoires in COVID-19. Profiled with immunoSEQ multiplex PCR; TCRdb holds only in-frame clones, not every one. The sample gives 90,000 or so clones, roughly three quarters of which show up once; approximately 24% is in the top ten. Material for sequencing was peripheral blood. The receptors were gathered from a human donor in a cohort sampled during active COVID-19.

The chain couples TRBV9 to TRBJ2-2; 13 nucleotides line up with TRBD2. This CDR3 spans 18 amino acids. Germline CDR1 reads SGDLS; CDR2 reads YYNGEE. The junction had 14 bases not matched to a gene; V was cut back by 7 bases and J by 5 bases. CDR3 in DNA: TGTGCCAGCGCCCACCCCGGGACTAGCGGGATTCAGACCGGGGAGCTGTTTTTT. It is translated as CASAHPGTSGIQTGELFF.

The chain combines TRBV6-2 or TRBV6-3 with TRBJ2-5, with D unclear. Looked up from germline, CDR1 is MNHEY and CDR2 is SVGEGT. This CDR3 is built from 12 residues. The ends were cut back, 2 bases at V and 7 bases at J, with 8 bases in the middle. The chain's CDR3 is CASSYVRWTQYF. For the CDR3, the DNA is TGTGCCAGCAGTTACGTCCGTTGGACCCAGTACTTC.

V is TRBV19 and J is TRBJ2-1; 11 nucleotides match TRBD2. Germline V lookup: CDR1 LNHDA, CDR2 SQIVND (reference sequence). V trimming: 6 bases; J trimming: 6 bases; junction bases outside the gene matches: 13. This CDR3 spans 17 amino acids. The CDR3 DNA is TGTGCCAGTAGCCCAACCCCGCTAGCGGGAGGACGCAATGAGCAGTTCTTC. It is translated as CASSPTPLAGGRNEQFF.

CDR3 coding DNA: TGTGCCAGCAGCACGGGACTAGCGGGAGGCACAGATACGCAGTATTTT. This encodes CASSTGLAGGTDTQYF. This chain links TRBV5-4 with TRBJ2-3, with TRBD2 matching 14 bases. The CDR3 contains 16 residues. Germline trimming cut 4 bases from V and 1 base from J; bases unmatched to any gene: 2. Germline CDR1 reads SGHNT; CDR2 reads YYREEE (reference sequence).

The V gene is TRBV30, the J gene TRBJ1-4, with TRBD1 as a possible D gene (6 bases). Germline values: CDR1 GTSNPN, CDR2 SVGIG (reference sequence). CDR3 length equals 13 residues. V lost 3 bases to trimming and J lost 8 bases, with 13 bases between them. CDR3 residues: CAWRIQGWEKLFF. The CDR3, as DNA: TGTGCCTGGAGGATACAGGGTTGGGAAAAACTGTTTTTT.

V is TRBV5-5 and J is TRBJ2-5, with D unresolved. The germline V gene has CDR1 SGHKS and CDR2 YYEKEE (reference sequence). The CDR3 runs 13 residues. V was pared by 2 bases and J by 2 bases, with 7 bases between. This CDR3 is CASSFSSQETQYF. CDR3 in DNA: TGTGCCAGCAGCTTCTCGTCGCAAGAGACCCAGTACTTC.

V and J are TRBV7-2 and TRBJ2-1; a weak D match, TRBD2 (6 bases). V was shortened by 4 bases and J by 4 bases, with 20 bases between the two germline ends. Germline V gives CDR1 SGHTA, CDR2 FQGNSA. The CDR3 has 17 amino acids. CDR3 in DNA: TGTGCCAGCAGCTCTCGACCGGGACTGATACTTTACAATGAGCAGTTCTTC. As protein: CASSSRPGLILYNEQFF.

The V gene is TRBV2, the J gene TRBJ2-5; 7 positions match TRBD1. This CDR3 region has 14 residues. The ends lost 4 bases at V and 4 bases at J; junction bases unmatched: 6. Germline V gene data show CDR1 as SNHLY and CDR2 as FYNNEI. The CDR3 sequence: CASSADRARETQYF. The CDR3 nucleotides read TGTGCCAGCAGTGCCGACAGGGCTAGAGAGACCCAGTACTTC.

The rearrangement links TRBV7-8 to TRBJ2-1, with 8 nucleotides matching TRBD2. After removal of 5 bases from V and 7 bases from J, the junction contained 7 bases not matched to a gene. This CDR3 comprises 14 residues. Germline values: CDR1 SGHVS, CDR2 FQNEAQ. The CDR3 loop is CASSPGLALNEQFF. The CDR3 DNA sequence: TGTGCCAGCAGCCCCGGACTAGCTCTGAATGAGCAGTTCTTC.

This clone was found many times. This chain connects TRBV7-8 to TRBJ2-5, with D possibly TRBD1 on 6 matching bases. Trimming shortened V by 3 bases and J by 7 bases, and 15 bases separated the two germline ends. CDR1 and CDR2 from the germline V gene are SGHVS and FQNEAQ. The CDR3 contains 14 residues. The CDR3, as DNA: TGTGCCAGCAGCTTGGACAGTGGCTTTCGGACCCAGTACTTC. Its translation: CASSLDSGFRTQYF.

The chain uses TRBV4-3 and TRBJ2-7, with 8 positions matching TRBD2. The CDR3 runs 15 residues. V lost 3 bases and J lost 5; bases outside the gene matches: 9. The germline gives CDR1 LGHNA, CDR2 YSLEER. Written as DNA, the CDR3 is TGCGCCAGCAGCCAGAGTAGCGGGATATCCCACGAGCAGTACTTC. Residues: CASSQSSGISHEQYF.